These T cell receptor beta chains were read from a single sample in a study of blood T cell repertoires in COVID-19. Generated by immunoSEQ multiplex PCR, the TCRdb table keeps only in-frame clones and is missing some. Here the sample spans approximately 56,000 clones, over 75% being singletons. Specimen: peripheral blood. The receptors shown here come from a man between 70 and 80 years old with active COVID-19. Each CDR3 is given with its conserved first and last residue. Fields, in order: J gene, CDR3 length, V gene, D gene, clone size, CDR3 DNA, CDR3 protein. The D gene is left open where the match is weak. Expanded clones get a size class; other rows say once, few or many, or leave the size out.

>TRBJ2-2|15|TRBV7-2|TRBD1|-
TGTGCCAGCAGCTTATTTGGACAGGGCAGCGGGGAGCTGTTTTTT
CASSLFGQGSGELFF
>TRBJ1-4|16|TRBV4-3|-|few
TGCGCCAGCAGCCAAGCTCAAACGGCAACTAATGAAAAACTGTTTTTT
CASSQAQTATNEKLFF
>TRBJ2-2|16|TRBV19|-|-
TGTGCCAGTAGCCAACAGGGGACTTTGAACACCGGGGAGCTGTTTTTT
CASSQQGTLNTGELFF
>TRBJ1-4|14|TRBV3-1/TRBV3-2|-|once
TGTGCCAGCAGCCCAAACCCGGGGAACGAAAAACTGTTTTTT
CASSPNPGNEKLFF
>TRBJ2-3|14|TRBV5-4|TRBD2|-
TGTGCCAGCAGCCCGGGACTAGCTGGAGATACGCAGTATTTT
CASSPGLAGDTQYF
>TRBJ2-7|12|TRBV2|-|-
TGTGCCAGCAGTGAAGGGCCGTACGAGCAGTACTTC
CASSEGPYEQYF
>TRBJ1-3|17|TRBV19|-|-
TGTGCCAGTAGTATCCCCCGGACAAGCCCCTCTGGAAACACCATATATTTT
CASSIPRTSPSGNTIYF
>TRBJ1-5|16|TRBV4-1|-|-
TGCGCCAGCAGCCAAGGGCCGGGACACTCTAATCAGCCCCAGCATTTT
CASSQGPGHSNQPQHF
>TRBJ2-7|15|TRBV5-4|-|once
TGTGCCAGCAGCTTGTCAGGCAGGGGCTCCTACGAGCAGTACTTC
CASSLSGRGSYEQYF
>TRBJ1-2|15|TRBV7-8|-|-
TGTGCCAGCAGCTTAGTTCAGGGGTGGAACTATGGCTACACCTTC
CASSLVQGWNYGYTF
>TRBJ2-2|14|TRBV7-3|-|-
TGTGCCAGCAGCCCTGGGCGAGACACCGGGGAGCTGTTTTTT
CASSPGRDTGELFF
>TRBJ2-1|15|TRBV6-4|-|-
TGTGCCAGCAGAAAATCCGGGACTCCGTACAATGAGCAGTTCTTC
CASRKSGTPYNEQFF
>TRBJ1-5|11|TRBV6-6|TRBD1|-
TGTGCCAGCAGTACGGACAGGACCCAGCATTTT
CASSTDRTQHF
>TRBJ1-5|14|TRBV6-2/TRBV6-3|TRBD1|few
TGTGCCAGCAGTTACCGACAGGGACGGCAGCCCCAGCATTTT
CASSYRQGRQPQHF
>TRBJ1-2|15|TRBV5-8|-|-
TGTGCCAGCAGCTTAGGCCAGCGTGAACATCGGGGCTACACCTTC
CASSLGQREHRGYTF
>TRBJ2-3|15|TRBV15|TRBD1|-
TGTGCCACCAGCAGAACCCGACAGGGGGCGGGTACGCAGTATTTT
CATSRTRQGAGTQYF
>TRBJ1-2|14|TRBV5-4|-|-
TGTGCCAGCAGCCTGGACCCCTCCACATATGGCTACACCTTC
CASSLDPSTYGYTF
>TRBJ1-2|13|TRBV18|-|-
TGTGCCAGCCCCAGAGGGAGGAACTATGGCTACACCTTC
CASPRGRNYGYTF
>TRBJ1-1|16|TRBV14|-|-
TGTGCCAGCAGTCCAGCCCTCGGGGGGACGAACACTGAAGCTTTCTTT
CASSPALGGTNTEAFF
>TRBJ2-7|14|TRBV30|-|-
TGTGCCTGGAGTGTACTGGGCAGGGTGGTCGAGCAGTACTTC
CAWSVLGRVVEQYF
>TRBJ1-6|17|TRBV21-1|-|-
TGTGCCAGCAGCAAGGGACAGTCCCGTACCTATAATTCACCCCTCCACTTT
CASSKGQSRTYNSPLHF
>TRBJ1-1|15|TRBV7-3|-|-
TGTGCCAGCAGCTTACGGGCAGGGACTCACACTGAAGCTTTCTTT
CASSLRAGTHTEAFF
>TRBJ2-7|12|TRBV7-2|-|-
TGTGCCAGCAGCTTAGTATCCTACGAGCAGTACTTC
CASSLVSYEQYF
>TRBJ2-7|11|TRBV3-1/TRBV3-2|-|once
TGTGCCAGCAGCCTTCGAGGAGAGCAGTACTTC
CASSLRGEQYF
>TRBJ1-2|15|TRBV11-2|TRBD1|-
TGTGCCAGCAGCTTAGCGGGGACAGGAGGATATGGCTACACCTTC
CASSLAGTGGYGYTF
>TRBJ2-7|15|TRBV7-2|TRBD1|-
TGTGCCAGCAGCGCCAGGGGGTTTGGGTTCTACGAGCAGTACTTC
CASSARGFGFYEQYF
>TRBJ2-5|13|TRBV11-2|-|-
TGTGCCAGCAGCTTCAGCGGACAAGAGACCCAGTACTTC
CASSFSGQETQYF
>TRBJ2-1|14|TRBV7-2|-|-
TGTGCCAGCAGCTTGAAAAGCTTAGTCAATGAGCAGTTCTTC
CASSLKSLVNEQFF
>TRBJ2-1|15|TRBV7-9|-|-
TGTGCCAGCAGCCCTCGGCCTTCGGGGGACAATGAGCAGTTCTTC
CASSPRPSGDNEQFF
>TRBJ1-2|14|TRBV30|TRBD1|few
TGTGCCTGGATTCGGGACAGGGGGCGAGGTGGCTACACCTTC
CAWIRDRGRGGYTF
>TRBJ1-6|14|TRBV5-1|-|-
TGCGCCAGCAGCTTAGGACAGCTTAATTCACCCCTCCACTTT
CASSLGQLNSPLHF
>TRBJ1-5|14|TRBV20-1|-|-
TGCAGTGCTAGTGAGAGAAATAGCAATCAGCCCCAGCATTTT
CSASERNSNQPQHF
>TRBJ2-7|15|TRBV5-4|TRBD2|-
TGTGCCAGCAGCTTGGGACTAGCGGATGCCTACGAGCAGTACTTC
CASSLGLADAYEQYF
>TRBJ2-7|15|TRBV28|-|-
TGTGCCAGCAGCCAGGGACTCTCTGAGGCCTACGAGCAGTACTTC
CASSQGLSEAYEQYF
>TRBJ2-1|15|TRBV10-3|-|-
TGTGCCACCCAGTCAGGGGGGAGCTCCTACAATGAGCAGTTCTTC
CATQSGGSSYNEQFF
>TRBJ1-1|14|TRBV6-6|-|-
TGTGCCAGCAGTTCGCGAACAGTTGACGGTGGAGCTTTCTTT
CASSSRTVDGGAFF
>TRBJ1-2|14|TRBV2|-|-
TGTGCCAGCCGGGAAAGCGGGGCTAACTATGGCTACACCTTC
CASRESGANYGYTF
>TRBJ2-3|11|TRBV20-1|-|-
TGCAGGGTAGCGAGCACAGATACGCAGTATTTT
CRVASTDTQYF
>TRBJ2-7|13|TRBV29-1|TRBD1|-
TGCAGCGTAGCGGACAGGGATACCTACGAGCAGTACTTC
CSVADRDTYEQYF
>TRBJ1-5|15|TRBV28|TRBD1|-
TGTGCCAGCAGCCCGGGGACAGGGGGCAATCAGCCCCAGCATTTT
CASSPGTGGNQPQHF
>TRBJ1-6|12|TRBV12-3/TRBV12-4|-|-
TGTGCCAGCAGATCAGGGGTTTCACCCCTCCACTTT
CASRSGVSPLHF
>TRBJ1-4|15|TRBV19|-|-
TGTGCCAGTAGGGGATGGACAGCACTTAATGAAAAACTGTTTTTT
CASRGWTALNEKLFF
>TRBJ2-5|15|TRBV19|-|-
TGTGCCAGTAGTATAGTAGGCTTTTCAGGAGAGACCCAGTACTTC
CASSIVGFSGETQYF
>TRBJ2-5|15|TRBV5-1|-|-
TGCGCCAGCAGCTTGGTTGTCAGGGGCACGGAGACCCAGTACTTC
CASSLVVRGTETQYF